This TCR beta chain was observed in a study of early T cells in non-severe SARS-CoV-2 infection. Study as a whole: Unsorted whole blood bulk RNA was sequenced, with unpaired chains.

This clonotype was seen at least ten times. Researchers attached unique molecular identifiers to individual cDNA molecules. TCRdb re-analysed the 5' RACE reads in MiXCR, keeping a single row per CDR3 protein. The table shows 66,000 or so distinct CDR3 sequences, with approximately 13% occurring only once. The TCR originated in an adult who was a healthcare worker with PCR-confirmed SARS-CoV-2 infection or an uninfected control (not recorded which). The sequencing input was whole blood.

The CDR3 protein is CASNGVGTEAFF. The CDR3 nucleotides read TGTGCCAGCAACGGGGTCGGTACTGAAGCTTTCTTT. This chain connects TRBV28 to TRBJ1-1; D is unresolved. The CDR3 sequence is 12 residues long. Germline values: CDR1 MDHEN, CDR2 SYDVKM. V was trimmed by 7 bases and J by 5 bases, leaving 11 bases between them.